The 17 T cell receptor beta chains reported below all come from one sample, sequenced in a study of shared clonotypes between healthy human individuals. Profiled with immunoSEQ multiplex PCR; TCRdb holds only in-frame clones, not every one. The table includes about half a million clones, 60% to 80% detected once. The sample taken for sequencing was PBMCs. These receptors originate from a woman in her thirties or forties in good health. Some clones in this sample may be carry-over from other donors' samples.

This clone was picked up a small number of times. The chain combines TRBV7-9 with TRBJ1-2, with TRBD1 identical over 10 bases. The CDR3 is 15 amino acids. CDR1 is SEHNR and CDR2 is FQNEAQ in the germline V gene (reference sequence). V lost 5 bases, J lost 4 bases, and 7 bases stayed unmatched. The CDR3 loop is CASSLGTGEVYGYTF. In DNA, the CDR3 is TGTGCCAGCAGCCTAGGGACAGGGGAGGTCTATGGCTACACCTTC.

Remarks on this clone: A far larger clone is just one base off, so this is likely a read error. CDR3 nucleotides: TGCAGCGTCAGGGAGGGGTACGAGCAGTACTTC. Protein sequence: CSVREGYEQYF. The genes are TRBV29-1 and TRBJ2-7; 7 nucleotides match TRBD2. The V gene end was trimmed by 6 bases and the J gene end by 4 bases; junction bases not matched to a gene: 3. Germline V CDR1 and CDR2: SQVTM, ANQGSEA. The CDR3 is 11 residues long.

V and J are TRBV2 and TRBJ2-1; 11 positions match TRBD1. Trimming cost V 6 bases and J 3 bases; bases outside gene matches: 7. This CDR3 is built from 16 residues. Germline values: CDR1 SNHLY, CDR2 FYNNEI. The CDR3 is CASSGWDRGVYNEQFF. DNA of the CDR3: TGTGCCAGCAGCGGCTGGGACAGGGGGGTCTACAATGAGCAGTTCTTC.

The chain uses TRBV7-3 and TRBJ2-7; D unclear. Trimming left V 2 bases short and J 3 bases short, with 8 bases between. The CDR3 spans 13 residues. Germline V gene sequence: CDR1 SGHTA, CDR2 FQGTGA. CDR3 in amino acids: CASSLLVGYEQYF. Written as DNA, the CDR3 is TGTGCCAGCAGCTTATTAGTCGGCTACGAGCAGTACTTC. Complete variable domain (other parts from reference TRBV7-3 and TRBJ2-7): GAGVSQTPSNKVTEKGKYVELRCDPISGHTALYWYRQSLGQGPEFLIYFQGTGAADDSGLPNDRFFAVRPEGSVSTLKIQRTERGDSAVYLCASSLLVGYEQYFGPGTRLTVT.

The rearrangement links TRBV2 to TRBJ2-7; 11 nucleotides line up with TRBD2. In germline, CDR1 is SNHLY, CDR2 FYNNEI. J gave up 7 bases and V 2 bases, and 7 bases lay outside the gene matches. The CDR3 has 15 residues. CDR3 residues: CASSEKSSGRREQYF. DNA of the CDR3: TGTGCCAGCAGTGAAAAATCTAGCGGGAGGAGGGAGCAGTACTTC. The full variable domain, rest sourced from reference TRBV2 and TRBJ2-7, is EPEVTQTPSHQVTQMGQEVILRCVPISNHLYFYWYRQILGQKVEFLVSFYNNEISEKSEIFDDQFSVERPDGSNFTLKIRSTKLEDSAMYFCASSEKSSGRREQYFGPGTRLTVT.

This chain connects TRBV4-3 to TRBJ2-5; 8 bases line up with TRBD1. The last part of the DNA fits TRBJ2-7 better; the J call may be wrong. Germline loops: CDR1 LGHNA, CDR2 YSLEER. This CDR3 has 15 residues. The CDR3 here is CASSQDAGGGYEQYF. CDR3 nucleotide sequence: TGCGCCAGCAGCCAAGATGCAGGGGGCGGATACGAGCAGTACTTC.

The rearrangement links TRBV7-9 to TRBJ2-3, with D perhaps being TRBD1 or TRBD2 (5 bases each). Germline loops: CDR1 SEHNR, CDR2 FQNEAQ (reference sequence). CDR3 size: 14 residues. The V end was cut by 7 bases, the J end by 0 bases, with 11 bases between. Written as DNA, the CDR3 is TGTGCCAGCATCCGGGGCACTAGCACAGATACGCAGTATTTT. Its protein product is CASIRGTSTDTQYF.

The rearrangement links TRBV2 to TRBJ1-1, with TRBD1 identical over 12 bases. Germline CDR1 is SNHLY and CDR2 is FYNNEI. Trimming removed 5 bases from V and 10 bases from J; junction bases left unmatched: 11. The CDR3 runs 15 residues. The CDR3 protein is CASSPQGGTGGAAFF. CDR3 nucleotide sequence: TGTGCCAGCAGTCCCCAAGGGGGGACAGGGGGCGCAGCTTTCTTT.

Notes on this clone: One base separates it from a far larger clone, so it is likely a read error. This chain connects TRBV15 to TRBJ1-1; D gene uncertain. Germline CDR1 LNHNV, CDR2 YYDKDF (reference sequence). The CDR3 runs 15 residues. The CDR3 is CATSRDGRAGTEASF. CDR3 nucleotides: TGTGCCACCAGCAGAGATGGTCGGGCAGGTACTGAAGCTTCCTTT.

The chain combines TRBV15 with TRBJ2-5; D not resolved. This CDR3 comprises 14 residues. V was pared by 0 bases and J by 5 bases, with 10 bases between. The germline CDR1 and CDR2 sequences are LNHNV and YYDKDF (reference sequence). CDR3 sequence (DNA): TGTGCCACCAGCAGAGATAAGGCTAGGGAGACCCAGTACTTC. Translating gives CATSRDKARETQYF. Combining the CDR3 with reference TRBV15 and TRBJ2-5 gives the whole variable domain DAMVIQNPRYQVTQFGKPVTLSCSQTLNHNVMYWYQQKSSQAPKLLFHYYDKDFNNEADTPDNFQSRRPNTSFCFLDIRSPGLGDTAMYLCATSRDKARETQYFGPGTRLLVL.

This clone turned up a few times. This chain uses TRBV30 with TRBJ1-3; D is unresolved. This CDR3 region has 14 residues. The germline gives CDR1 GTSNPN, CDR2 SVGIG (reference sequence). Trimming pared 4 bases from V and 1 base from J, leaving 11 bases between. CDR3 bases: TGTGCCTGGACCCGGGGTGGGTCTGGAAACACCATATATTTT. It translates to CAWTRGGSGNTIYF.

With regard to this clone: Other nucleotide sequences in the sample specify the same CDR3. The rearrangement joins TRBV6-5 to TRBJ1-3; D is unresolved. Germline V gene sequence: CDR1 MNHEY, CDR2 SVGAGI. V lost 7 bases to trimming and J lost 0 bases, with 7 bases between them. This CDR3 has 13 amino acids. In DNA, the CDR3 is TGTGCCAGCACTCGCGGCTCTGGAAACACCATATATTTT. Translation gives CASTRGSGNTIYF.

J is TRBJ2-1 and V is TRBV30; 7 bases fit TRBD1. J gave up 5 bases and V 3 bases, and 7 bases lay outside the gene matches. The CDR3 totals 14 residues. Germline lookup yields CDR1 GTSNPN and CDR2 SVGIG (reference sequence). CDR3 sequence (DNA): TGTGCCTGGAGCCGACAGGGTCTGAACAATGAGCAGTTCTTC. Its translation: CAWSRQGLNNEQFF.

The chain is built from TRBV28 and TRBJ1-5; D is perhaps TRBD1 (6 bases). The CDR3 is 15 residues long. Germline V lookup: CDR1 MDHEN, CDR2 SYDVKM. V shed 5 bases and J shed 8 bases, with 19 bases lying between them. The CDR3 here is CASSPPDWGQEPQHF. CDR3 sequence (DNA): TGTGCCAGCAGTCCCCCTGATTGGGGGCAGGAGCCCCAGCATTTT.

This chain joins TRBV7-2 and TRBJ2-7, with 8 bases identical to TRBD1. The CDR3 consists of 15 residues. CDR1 is SGHTA and CDR2 is FQGNSA in the germline V gene. Trimming cost V 4 bases and J 2 bases; bases outside gene matches: 7. The CDR3 DNA reads TGTGCCAGCAGCTCCTCGACAGGGGCCCCCTACGAGCAGTACTTC. As protein: CASSSSTGAPYEQYF.

The chain is built from TRBV6-1 and TRBJ2-4; D possibly corresponds to TRBD2 (5 bases). Trimming cost V 3 bases and J 8 bases, with 14 bases left between them. CDR1 MNHNS and CDR2 SASEGT come from the germline V gene. This CDR3 contains 14 residues. The DNA of the CDR3 is TGTGCCAGCAGTGACCCCCCCGAGAGGGACATTCAGTACTTC. Its translation: CASSDPPERDIQYF.

This rearrangement joins TRBV9 to TRBJ2-1; TRBD1 or TRBD2 may be the D gene (5 bases each). The CDR3 contains 14 residues. V lost 4 bases to trimming and J lost 0 bases, with 8 bases between them. In germline, CDR1 is SGDLS, CDR2 YYNGEE. CDR3 loop: CASSPRGSYNEQFF. The CDR3 nucleotides read TGTGCCAGCAGCCCGAGGGGCTCCTACAATGAGCAGTTCTTC.